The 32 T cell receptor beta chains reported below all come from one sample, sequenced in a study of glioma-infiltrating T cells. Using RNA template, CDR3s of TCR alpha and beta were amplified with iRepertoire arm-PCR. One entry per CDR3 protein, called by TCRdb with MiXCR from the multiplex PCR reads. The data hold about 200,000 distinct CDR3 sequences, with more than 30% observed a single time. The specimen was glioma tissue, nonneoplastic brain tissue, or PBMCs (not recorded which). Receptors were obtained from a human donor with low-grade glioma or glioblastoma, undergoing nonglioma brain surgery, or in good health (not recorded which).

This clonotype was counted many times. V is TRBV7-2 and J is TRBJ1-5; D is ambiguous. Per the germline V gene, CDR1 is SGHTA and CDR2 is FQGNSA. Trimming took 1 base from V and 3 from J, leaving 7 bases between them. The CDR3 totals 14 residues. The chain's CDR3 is CASSLVGSNQPQHF. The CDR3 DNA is TGTGCCAGCAGCTTAGTGGGGTCCAATCAGCCCCAGCATTTT.

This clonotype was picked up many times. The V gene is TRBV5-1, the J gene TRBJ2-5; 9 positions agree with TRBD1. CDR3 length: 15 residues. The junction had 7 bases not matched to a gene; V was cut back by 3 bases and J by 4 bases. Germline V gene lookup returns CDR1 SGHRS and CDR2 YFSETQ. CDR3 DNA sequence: TGCGCCAGCAGCTCCGGGACAGGGAATCGAGAGACCCAGTACTTC. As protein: CASSSGTGNRETQYF. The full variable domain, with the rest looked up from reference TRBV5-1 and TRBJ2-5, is KAGVTQTPRYLIKTRGQQVTLSCSPISGHRSVSWYQQTPGQGLQFLFEYFSETQRNKGNFPGRFSGRQFSNSRSEMNVSTLELGDSALYLCASSSGTGNRETQYFGPGTRLLVL.

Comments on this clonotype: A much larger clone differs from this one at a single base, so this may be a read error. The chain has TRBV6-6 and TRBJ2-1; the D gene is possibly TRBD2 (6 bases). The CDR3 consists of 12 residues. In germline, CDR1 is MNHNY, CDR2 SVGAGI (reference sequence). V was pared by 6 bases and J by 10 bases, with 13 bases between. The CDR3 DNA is TGTGCCAGCAGCCAAGTCCTAGCGGAGCAGTTCTTC. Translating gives CASSQVLAEQFF.

CDR3 sequence reads: CASSFLPPPKETQYF. The CDR3 coding sequence is TGTGCCAGCAGCTTTTTGCCCCCTCCTAAAGAGACCCAGTACTTC. The rearrangement links TRBV5-6 to TRBJ2-5; unclear D gene. Trimming took off 2 bases at V and 3 bases at J, with 14 bases between the two ends. The germline CDR1 and CDR2 sequences are SGHDT and YYEEEE. The CDR3 has 15 amino acids.

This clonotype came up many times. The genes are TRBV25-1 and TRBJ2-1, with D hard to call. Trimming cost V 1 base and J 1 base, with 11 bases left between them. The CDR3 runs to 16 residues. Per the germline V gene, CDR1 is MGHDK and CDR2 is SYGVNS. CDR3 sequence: CASSEFPGWSYNEQFF. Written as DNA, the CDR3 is TGTGCCAGCAGTGAATTTCCCGGGTGGTCCTACAATGAGCAGTTCTTC.

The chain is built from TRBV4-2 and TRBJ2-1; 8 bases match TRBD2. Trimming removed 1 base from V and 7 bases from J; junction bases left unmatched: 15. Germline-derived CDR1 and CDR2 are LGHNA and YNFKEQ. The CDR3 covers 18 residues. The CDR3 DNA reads TGTGCCAGCAGCCAAGTCACCCTCCTCGGGAGGGCCGCGAATGAGCAGTTCTTC. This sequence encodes CASSQVTLLGRAANEQFF.

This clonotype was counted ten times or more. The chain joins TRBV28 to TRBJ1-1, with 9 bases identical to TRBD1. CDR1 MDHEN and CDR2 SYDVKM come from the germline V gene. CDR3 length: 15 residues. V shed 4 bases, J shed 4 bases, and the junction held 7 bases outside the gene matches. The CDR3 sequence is CASSSPTGGRTEAFF. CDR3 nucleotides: TGTGCCAGCAGTTCCCCGACAGGGGGACGCACTGAAGCTTTCTTT. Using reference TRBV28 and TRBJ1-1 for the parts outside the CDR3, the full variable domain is DVKVTQSSRYLVKRTGEKVFLECVQDMDHENMFWYRQDPGLGLRLIYFSYDVKMKEKGDIPEGYSVSREKKERFSLILESASTNQTSMYLCASSSPTGGRTEAFFGQGTRLTVV.

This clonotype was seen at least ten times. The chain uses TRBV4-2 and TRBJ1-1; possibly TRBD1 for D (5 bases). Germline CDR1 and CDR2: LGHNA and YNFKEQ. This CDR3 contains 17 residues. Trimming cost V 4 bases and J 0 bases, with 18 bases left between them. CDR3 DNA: TGTGCCAGCAGCCCTCTCCGGGACCTCTTCATGAACACTGAAGCTTTCTTT. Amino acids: CASSPLRDLFMNTEAFF.

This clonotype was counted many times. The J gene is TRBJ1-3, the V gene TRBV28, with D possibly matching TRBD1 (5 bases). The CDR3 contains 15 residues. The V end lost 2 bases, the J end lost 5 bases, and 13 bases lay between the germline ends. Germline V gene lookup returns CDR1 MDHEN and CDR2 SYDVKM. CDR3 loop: CASSLQGRGRNTIYF. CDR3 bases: TGTGCCAGCAGTTTACAGGGAAGGGGTCGAAACACCATATATTTT.

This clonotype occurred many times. The CDR3 DNA sequence: TGTGCCAGCAGTTACTCGGCAGGTTCCTACGAGCAGTACTTC. This encodes CASSYSAGSYEQYF. The genes are TRBV6-6 and TRBJ2-7; the D is unclear. CDR3 size: 14 residues. CDR1 and CDR2 from the germline V gene are MNHNY and SVGAGI (reference sequence). Trimming stripped 0 bases from V and 1 base from J, with 7 bases between.

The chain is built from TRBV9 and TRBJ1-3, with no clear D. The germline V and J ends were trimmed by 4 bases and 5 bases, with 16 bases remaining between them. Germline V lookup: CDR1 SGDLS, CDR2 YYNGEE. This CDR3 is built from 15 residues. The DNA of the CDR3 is TGTGCCAGCAGCCCAAATTCGGGGTATAGAAACACCATATATTTT. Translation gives CASSPNSGYRNTIYF.

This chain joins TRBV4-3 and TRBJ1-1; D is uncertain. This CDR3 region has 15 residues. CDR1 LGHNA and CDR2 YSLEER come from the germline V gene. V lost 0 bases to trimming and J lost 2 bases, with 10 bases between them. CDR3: CASSQDWDDNTEAFF. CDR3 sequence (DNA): TGCGCCAGCAGCCAAGATTGGGATGACAACACTGAAGCTTTCTTT.

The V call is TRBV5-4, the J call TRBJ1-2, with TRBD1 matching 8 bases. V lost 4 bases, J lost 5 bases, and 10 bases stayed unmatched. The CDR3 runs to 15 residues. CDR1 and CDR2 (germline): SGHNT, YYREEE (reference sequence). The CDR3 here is CASSPGYDRGYGYTF. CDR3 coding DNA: TGTGCCAGCAGCCCGGGCTACGACAGGGGTTATGGCTACACCTTC.

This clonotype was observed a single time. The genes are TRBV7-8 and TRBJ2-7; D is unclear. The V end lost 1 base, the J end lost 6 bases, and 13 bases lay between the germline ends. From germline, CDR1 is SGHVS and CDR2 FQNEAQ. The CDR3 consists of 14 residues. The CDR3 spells CASSLVGQAIEQYF. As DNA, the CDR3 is TGTGCCAGCAGCTTAGTTGGGCAGGCGATCGAGCAGTACTTC.

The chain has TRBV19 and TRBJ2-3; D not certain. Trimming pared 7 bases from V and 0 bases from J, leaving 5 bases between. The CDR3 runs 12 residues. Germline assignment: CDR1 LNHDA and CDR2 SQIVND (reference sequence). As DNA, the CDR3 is TGTGCCAGTATAGGGAGCACAGATACGCAGTATTTT. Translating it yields CASIGSTDTQYF.

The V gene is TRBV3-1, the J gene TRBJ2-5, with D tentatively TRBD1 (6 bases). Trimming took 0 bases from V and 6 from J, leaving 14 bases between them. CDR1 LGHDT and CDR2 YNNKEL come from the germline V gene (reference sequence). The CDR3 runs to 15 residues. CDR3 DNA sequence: TGTGCCAGCAGCCAAGAGGGCTCAGGGGTAAAGACCCAGTACTTC. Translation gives CASSQEGSGVKTQYF.

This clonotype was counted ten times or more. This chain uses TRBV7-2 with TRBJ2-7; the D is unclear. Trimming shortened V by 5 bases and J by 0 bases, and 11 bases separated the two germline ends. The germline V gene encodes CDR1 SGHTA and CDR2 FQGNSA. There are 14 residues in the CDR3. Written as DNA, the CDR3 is TGTGCCAGCAGCCCCCTCACGGCCTCCTACGAGCAGTACTTC. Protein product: CASSPLTASYEQYF.

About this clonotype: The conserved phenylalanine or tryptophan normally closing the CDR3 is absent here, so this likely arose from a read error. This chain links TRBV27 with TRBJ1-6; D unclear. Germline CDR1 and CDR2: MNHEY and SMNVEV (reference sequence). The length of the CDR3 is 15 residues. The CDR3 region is CASSLRGQANSPLHS. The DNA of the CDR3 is TGTGCCAGTAGTTTGCGTGGGCAGGCGAATTCACCCCTCCACTCT.

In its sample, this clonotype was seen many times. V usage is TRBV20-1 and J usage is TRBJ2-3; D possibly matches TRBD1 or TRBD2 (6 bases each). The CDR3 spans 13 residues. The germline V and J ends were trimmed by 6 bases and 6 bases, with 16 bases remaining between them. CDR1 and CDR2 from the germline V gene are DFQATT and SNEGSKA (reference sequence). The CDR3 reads CSAPGGGKDTQYF. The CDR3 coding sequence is TGCAGTGCGCCAGGAGGGGGGAAGGATACGCAGTATTTT.

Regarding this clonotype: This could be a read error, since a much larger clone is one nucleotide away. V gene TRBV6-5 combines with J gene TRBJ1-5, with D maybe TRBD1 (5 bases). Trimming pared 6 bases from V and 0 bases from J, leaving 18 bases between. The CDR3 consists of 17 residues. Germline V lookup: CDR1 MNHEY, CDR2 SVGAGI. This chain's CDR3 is CASSPMGRDSSNQPQHF. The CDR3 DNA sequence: TGTGCCAGCAGCCCCATGGGACGGGACTCTAGCAATCAGCCCCAGCATTTT.

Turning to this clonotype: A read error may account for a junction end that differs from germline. The CDR3 nucleotides are TGCAGTCCTCTTACAGTTAACACCTGGGAGCTGTTTTTT. Protein: CSPLTVNTWELFF. The chain couples TRBV20-1 to TRBJ2-2; D remains ambiguous. CDR3 length equals 13 residues. CDR1 is DFQATT and CDR2 is SNEGSKA in the germline V gene (reference sequence).

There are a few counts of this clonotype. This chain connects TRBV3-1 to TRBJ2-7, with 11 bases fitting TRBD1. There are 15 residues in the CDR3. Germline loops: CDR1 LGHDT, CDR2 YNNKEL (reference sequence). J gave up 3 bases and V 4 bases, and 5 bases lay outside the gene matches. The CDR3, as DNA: TGTGCCAGCAGCCTAGGGACAGGGGGGTACTACGAGCAGTACTTC. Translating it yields CASSLGTGGYYEQYF.

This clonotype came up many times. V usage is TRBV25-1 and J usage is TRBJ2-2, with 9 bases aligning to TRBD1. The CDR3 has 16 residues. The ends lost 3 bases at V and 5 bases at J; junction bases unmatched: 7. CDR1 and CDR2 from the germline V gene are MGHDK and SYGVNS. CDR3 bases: TGTGCCAGCAGTGAGTTGGGGACAGGGCGGACCGGGGAGCTGTTTTTT. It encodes CASSELGTGRTGELFF.

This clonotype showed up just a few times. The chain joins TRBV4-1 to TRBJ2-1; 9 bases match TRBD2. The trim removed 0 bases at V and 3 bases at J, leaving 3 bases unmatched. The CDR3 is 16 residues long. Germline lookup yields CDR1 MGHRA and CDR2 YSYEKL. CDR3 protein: CASSQDASGVYNEQFF. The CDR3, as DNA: TGCGCCAGCAGCCAAGATGCTAGCGGGGTCTACAATGAGCAGTTCTTC.

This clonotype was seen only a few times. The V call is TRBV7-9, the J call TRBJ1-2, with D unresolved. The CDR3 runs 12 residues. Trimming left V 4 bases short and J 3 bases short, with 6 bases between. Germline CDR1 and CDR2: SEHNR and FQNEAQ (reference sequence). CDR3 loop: CASSSLYYGYTF. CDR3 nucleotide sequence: TGTGCCAGCAGCTCGTTGTACTATGGCTACACCTTC.

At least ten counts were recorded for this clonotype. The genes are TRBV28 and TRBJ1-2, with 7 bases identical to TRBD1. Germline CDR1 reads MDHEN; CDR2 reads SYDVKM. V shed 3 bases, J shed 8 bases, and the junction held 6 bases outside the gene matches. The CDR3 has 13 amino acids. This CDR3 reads CASSFGDRDGYTF. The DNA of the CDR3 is TGTGCCAGCAGTTTCGGTGACAGGGACGGCTACACCTTC.

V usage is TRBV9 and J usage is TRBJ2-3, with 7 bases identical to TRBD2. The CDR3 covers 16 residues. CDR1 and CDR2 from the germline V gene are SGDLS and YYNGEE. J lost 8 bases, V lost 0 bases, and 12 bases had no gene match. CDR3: CASSVATEGGPRTQYF. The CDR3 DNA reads TGTGCCAGCAGCGTAGCTACGGAGGGAGGGCCCCGTACGCAGTATTTT.

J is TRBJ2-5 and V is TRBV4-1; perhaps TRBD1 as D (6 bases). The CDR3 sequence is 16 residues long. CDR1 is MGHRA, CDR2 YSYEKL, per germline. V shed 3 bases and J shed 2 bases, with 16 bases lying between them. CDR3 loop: CASSQAQQGRQETQYF. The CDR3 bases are TGCGCCAGCAGCCAGGCACAACAGGGCCGGCAAGAGACCCAGTACTTC.

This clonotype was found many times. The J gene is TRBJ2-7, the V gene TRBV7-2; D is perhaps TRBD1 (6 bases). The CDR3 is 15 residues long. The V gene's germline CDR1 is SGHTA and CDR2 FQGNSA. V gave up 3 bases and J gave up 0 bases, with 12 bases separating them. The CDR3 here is CASSLNRVGSYEQYF. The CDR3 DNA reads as TGTGCCAGCAGCTTGAACAGGGTAGGCTCCTACGAGCAGTACTTC.

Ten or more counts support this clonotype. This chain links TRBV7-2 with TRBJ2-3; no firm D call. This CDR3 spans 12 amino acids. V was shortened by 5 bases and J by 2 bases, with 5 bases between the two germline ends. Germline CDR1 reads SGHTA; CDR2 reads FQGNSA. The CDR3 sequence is CASSRYTDTQYF. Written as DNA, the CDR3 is TGTGCCAGCAGCCGCTACACAGATACGCAGTATTTT.

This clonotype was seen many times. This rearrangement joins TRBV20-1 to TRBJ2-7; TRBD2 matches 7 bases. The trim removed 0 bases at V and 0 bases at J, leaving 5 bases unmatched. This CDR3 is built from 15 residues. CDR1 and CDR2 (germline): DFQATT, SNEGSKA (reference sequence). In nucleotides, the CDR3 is TGCAGTGCTAGAGATTACCAGCGGGGCTCCTACGAGCAGTACTTC. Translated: CSARDYQRGSYEQYF.

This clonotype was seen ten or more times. The CDR3 DNA reads TGCAGTGCTAGAGCAGCCGCGAAGGAGAGAGAGACCCAGTACTTC. It translates to CSARAAAKERETQYF. The rearrangement joins TRBV20-1 to TRBJ2-5; D remains ambiguous. The length of the CDR3 is 15 residues. Trimming took 1 base from V and 4 from J, leaving 16 bases between them. Germline V gene lookup returns CDR1 DFQATT and CDR2 SNEGSKA (reference sequence).